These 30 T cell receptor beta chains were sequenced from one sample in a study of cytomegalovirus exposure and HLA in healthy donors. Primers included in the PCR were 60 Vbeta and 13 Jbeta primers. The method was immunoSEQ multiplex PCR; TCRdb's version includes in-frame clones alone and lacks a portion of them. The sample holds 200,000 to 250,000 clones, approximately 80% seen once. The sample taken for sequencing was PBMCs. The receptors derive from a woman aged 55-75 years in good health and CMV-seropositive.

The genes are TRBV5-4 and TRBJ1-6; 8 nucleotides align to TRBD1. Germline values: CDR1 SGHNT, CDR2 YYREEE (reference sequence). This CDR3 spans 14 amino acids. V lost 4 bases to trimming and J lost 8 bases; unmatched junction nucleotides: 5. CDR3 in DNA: TGTGCCAGCAGCCCAGGGGGCGCGTATTCACCCCTCCACTTT. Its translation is CASSPGGAYSPLHF.

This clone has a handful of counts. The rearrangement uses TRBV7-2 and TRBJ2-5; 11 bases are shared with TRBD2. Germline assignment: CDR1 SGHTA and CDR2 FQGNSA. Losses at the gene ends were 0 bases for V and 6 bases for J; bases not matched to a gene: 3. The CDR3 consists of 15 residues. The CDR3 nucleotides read TGTGCCAGCAGCTTAGCTAGCGGGAGGGCCCAGACCCAGTACTTC. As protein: CASSLASGRAQTQYF.

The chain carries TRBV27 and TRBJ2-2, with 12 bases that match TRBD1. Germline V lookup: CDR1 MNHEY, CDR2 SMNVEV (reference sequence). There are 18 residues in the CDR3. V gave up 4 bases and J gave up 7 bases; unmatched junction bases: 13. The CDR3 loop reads CASSSLIRDRGRGGELFF. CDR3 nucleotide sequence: TGTGCCAGCAGTTCCCTAATCCGGGACAGGGGGCGCGGCGGGGAGCTGTTTTTT.

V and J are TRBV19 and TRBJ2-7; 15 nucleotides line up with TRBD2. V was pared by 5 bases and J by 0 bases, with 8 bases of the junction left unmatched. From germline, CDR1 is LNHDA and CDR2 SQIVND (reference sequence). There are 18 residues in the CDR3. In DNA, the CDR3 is TGTGCCAGTAGTCTCCCCCCGGGACTAGCGGGGGGCTCCTACGAGCAGTACTTC. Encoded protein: CASSLPPGLAGGSYEQYF.

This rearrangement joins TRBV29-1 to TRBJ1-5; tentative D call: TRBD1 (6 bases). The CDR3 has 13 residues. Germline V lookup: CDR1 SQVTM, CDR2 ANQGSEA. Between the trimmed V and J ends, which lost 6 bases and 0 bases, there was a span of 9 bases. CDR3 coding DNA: TGCAGCGTCAGCAGGGGTAGCAATCAGCCCCAGCATTTT. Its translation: CSVSRGSNQPQHF.

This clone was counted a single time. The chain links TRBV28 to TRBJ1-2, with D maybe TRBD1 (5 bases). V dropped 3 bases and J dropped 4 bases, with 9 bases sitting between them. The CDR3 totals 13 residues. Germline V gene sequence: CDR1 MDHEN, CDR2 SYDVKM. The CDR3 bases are TGTGCCAGCAGTTTCAGGGCGACCTATGGCTACACCTTC. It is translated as CASSFRATYGYTF.

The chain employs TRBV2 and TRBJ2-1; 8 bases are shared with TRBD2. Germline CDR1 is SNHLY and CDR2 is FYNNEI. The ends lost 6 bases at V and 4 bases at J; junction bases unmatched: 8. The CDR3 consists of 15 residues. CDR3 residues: CASSLAGDFYNEQFF. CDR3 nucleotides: TGTGCCAGCAGCCTAGCGGGCGACTTTTACAATGAGCAGTTCTTC.

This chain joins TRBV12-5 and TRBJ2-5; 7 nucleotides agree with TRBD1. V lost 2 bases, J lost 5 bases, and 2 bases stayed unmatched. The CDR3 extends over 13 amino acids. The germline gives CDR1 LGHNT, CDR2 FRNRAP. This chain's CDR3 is CASGLTGAETQYF. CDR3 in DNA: TGTGCTAGTGGTTTGACAGGGGCGGAGACCCAGTACTTC.

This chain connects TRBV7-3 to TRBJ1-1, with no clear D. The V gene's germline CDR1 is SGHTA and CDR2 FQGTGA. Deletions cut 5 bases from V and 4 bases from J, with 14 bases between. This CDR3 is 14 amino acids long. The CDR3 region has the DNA TGTGCCAGCAGCCTTATGCGGGAGGGCACTGAAGCTTTCTTT. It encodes CASSLMREGTEAFF.

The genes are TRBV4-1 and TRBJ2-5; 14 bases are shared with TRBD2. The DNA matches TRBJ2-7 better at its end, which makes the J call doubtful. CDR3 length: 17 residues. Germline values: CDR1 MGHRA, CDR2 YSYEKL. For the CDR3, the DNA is TGCGCCAGCAGCCCCCTGACTAGCGGGAGGGCCAGGCGCGAGCAGTACTTC. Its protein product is CASSPLTSGRARREQYF.

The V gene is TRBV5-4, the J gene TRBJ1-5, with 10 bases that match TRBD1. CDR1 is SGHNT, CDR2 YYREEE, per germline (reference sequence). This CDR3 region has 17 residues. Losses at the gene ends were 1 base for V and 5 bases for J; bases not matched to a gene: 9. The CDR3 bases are TGTGCCAGCAGCTTGTTCCCCGGGACAGGGGTCGATCAGCCCCAGCATTTT. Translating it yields CASSLFPGTGVDQPQHF.

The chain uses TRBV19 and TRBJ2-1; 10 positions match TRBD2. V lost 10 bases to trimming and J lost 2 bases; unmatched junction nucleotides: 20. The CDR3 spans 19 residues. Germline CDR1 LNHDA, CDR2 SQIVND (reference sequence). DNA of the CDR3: TGTGCCACCCGCCACGGGGGCCGGCTAGCGGGAGTCCCCTACAATGAGCAGTTCTTC. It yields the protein CATRHGGRLAGVPYNEQFF.

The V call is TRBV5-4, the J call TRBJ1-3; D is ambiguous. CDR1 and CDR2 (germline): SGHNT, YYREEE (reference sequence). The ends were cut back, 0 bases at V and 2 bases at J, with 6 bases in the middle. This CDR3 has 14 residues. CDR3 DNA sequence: TGTGCCAGCAGCTTGGATTTCGCTGGAAACACCATATATTTT. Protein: CASSLDFAGNTIYF.

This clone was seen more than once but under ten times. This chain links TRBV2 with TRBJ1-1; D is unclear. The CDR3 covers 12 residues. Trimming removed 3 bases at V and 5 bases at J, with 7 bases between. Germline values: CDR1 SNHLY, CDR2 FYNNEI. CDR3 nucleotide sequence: TGTGCCAGCAGTGACGGGATGACTGAAGCTTTCTTT. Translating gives CASSDGMTEAFF.

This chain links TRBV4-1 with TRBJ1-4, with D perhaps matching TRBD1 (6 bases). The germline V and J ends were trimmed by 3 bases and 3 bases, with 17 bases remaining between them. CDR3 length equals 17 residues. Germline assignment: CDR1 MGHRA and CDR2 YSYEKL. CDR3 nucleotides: TGCGCCAGCAGCCACCGCCCCCCAGGGGAATCTAATGAAAAACTGTTTTTT. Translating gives CASSHRPPGESNEKLFF.

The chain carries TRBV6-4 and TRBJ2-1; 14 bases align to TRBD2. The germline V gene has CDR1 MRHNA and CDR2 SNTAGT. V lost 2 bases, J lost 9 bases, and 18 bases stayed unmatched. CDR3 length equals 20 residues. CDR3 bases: TGTGCCAGCAGTGACAGGACCTCCATCCCGGGACTAGCGGGAGCTGGTGAGCAGTTCTTC. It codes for CASSDRTSIPGLAGAGEQFF.

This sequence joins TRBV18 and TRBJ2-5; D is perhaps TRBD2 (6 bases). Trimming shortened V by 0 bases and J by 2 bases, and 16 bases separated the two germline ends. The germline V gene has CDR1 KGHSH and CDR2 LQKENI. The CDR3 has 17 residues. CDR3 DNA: TGTGCCAGCTCACCACCGAGAGGTAGCGGCCAACAAGAGACCCAGTACTTC. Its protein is CASSPPRGSGQQETQYF.

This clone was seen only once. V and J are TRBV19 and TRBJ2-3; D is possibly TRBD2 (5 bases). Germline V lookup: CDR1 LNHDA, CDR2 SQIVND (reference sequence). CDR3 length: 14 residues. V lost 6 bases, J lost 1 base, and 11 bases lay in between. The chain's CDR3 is CASRLLGGTDTQYF. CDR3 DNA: TGTGCCAGTAGACTGTTGGGAGGCACAGATACGCAGTATTTT.

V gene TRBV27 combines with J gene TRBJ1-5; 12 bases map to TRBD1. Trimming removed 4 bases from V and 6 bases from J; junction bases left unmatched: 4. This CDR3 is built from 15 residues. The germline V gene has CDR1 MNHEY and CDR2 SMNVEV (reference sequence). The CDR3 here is CASSWDRGRGQPQHF. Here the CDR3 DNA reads TGTGCCAGCAGTTGGGACAGGGGGCGAGGTCAGCCCCAGCATTTT.

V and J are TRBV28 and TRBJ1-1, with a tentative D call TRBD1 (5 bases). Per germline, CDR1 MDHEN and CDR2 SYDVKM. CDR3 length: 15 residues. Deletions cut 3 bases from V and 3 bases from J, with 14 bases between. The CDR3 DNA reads TGTGCCAGCAGTTTGCCGGCAGGGTTGCACACTGAAGCTTTCTTT. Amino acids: CASSLPAGLHTEAFF.

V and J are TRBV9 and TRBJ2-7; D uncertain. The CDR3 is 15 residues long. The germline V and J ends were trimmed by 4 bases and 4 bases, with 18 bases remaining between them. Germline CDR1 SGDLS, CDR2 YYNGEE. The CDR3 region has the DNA TGTGCCAGCAGCTCACGACCCTATGACTTTTACGAGCAGTACTTC. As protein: CASSSRPYDFYEQYF.

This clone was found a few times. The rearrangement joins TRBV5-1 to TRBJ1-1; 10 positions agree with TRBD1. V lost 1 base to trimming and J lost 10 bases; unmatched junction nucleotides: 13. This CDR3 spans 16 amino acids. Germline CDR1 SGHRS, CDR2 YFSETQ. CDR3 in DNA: TGCGCCAGCAGCTTGAGGGGGACAGGGGACCCCCAAGGAGCTTTCTTT. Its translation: CASSLRGTGDPQGAFF.

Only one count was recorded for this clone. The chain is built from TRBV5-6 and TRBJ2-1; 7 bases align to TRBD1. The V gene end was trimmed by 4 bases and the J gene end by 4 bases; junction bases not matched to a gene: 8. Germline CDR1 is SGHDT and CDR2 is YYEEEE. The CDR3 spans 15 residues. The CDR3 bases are TGTGCCAGCAGCCCGGGACAGAACCTTTACAATGAGCAGTTCTTC. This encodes CASSPGQNLYNEQFF.

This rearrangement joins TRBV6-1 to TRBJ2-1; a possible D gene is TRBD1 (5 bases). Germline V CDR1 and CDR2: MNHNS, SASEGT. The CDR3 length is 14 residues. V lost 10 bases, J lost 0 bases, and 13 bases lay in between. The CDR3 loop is CATKGESSYNEQFF. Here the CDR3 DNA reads TGTGCCACTAAAGGGGAAAGCTCCTACAATGAGCAGTTCTTC.

The CDR3 region has the DNA TGTGCCAGCAGCCCCGATCCCGGTGGGGGGAGAACAGATACGCAGTATTTT. It translates to CASSPDPGGGRTDTQYF. The rearrangement links TRBV4-2 to TRBJ2-3; D is perhaps TRBD2 (6 bases). The V and J ends lost 4 bases and 3 bases respectively, with 20 bases between them. The CDR3 is made up of 17 amino acids. Looked up from germline, CDR1 is LGHNA and CDR2 is YNFKEQ.

The CDR3 DNA follows: TGTGCCAGCCTGCGGGGAGGGGGAAACACCATATATTTT. Protein sequence: CASLRGGGNTIYF. The chain links TRBV6-6 to TRBJ1-3, with D unresolved. The V gene's germline CDR1 is MNHNY and CDR2 SVGAGI (reference sequence). The ends were cut back, 8 bases at V and 4 bases at J, with 12 bases in the middle. The CDR3 loop spans 13 amino acids.

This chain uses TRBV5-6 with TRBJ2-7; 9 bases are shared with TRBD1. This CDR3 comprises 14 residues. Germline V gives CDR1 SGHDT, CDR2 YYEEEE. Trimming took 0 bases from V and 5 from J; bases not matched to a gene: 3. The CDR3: CASSLGDRVHEQYF. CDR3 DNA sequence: TGTGCCAGCAGCTTGGGGGACAGGGTCCACGAGCAGTACTTC.

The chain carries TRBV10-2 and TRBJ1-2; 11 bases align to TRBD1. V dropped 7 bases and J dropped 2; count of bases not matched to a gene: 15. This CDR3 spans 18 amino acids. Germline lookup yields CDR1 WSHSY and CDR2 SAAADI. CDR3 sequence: CASTPRGTGGRGNYGYTF. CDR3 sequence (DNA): TGCGCCAGCACCCCTCGTGGGACAGGGGGTAGGGGGAACTATGGCTACACCTTC.

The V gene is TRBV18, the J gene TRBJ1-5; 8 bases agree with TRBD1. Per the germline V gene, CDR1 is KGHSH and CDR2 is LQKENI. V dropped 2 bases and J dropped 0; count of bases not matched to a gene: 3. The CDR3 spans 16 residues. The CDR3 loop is CASSPGTGNSNQPQHF. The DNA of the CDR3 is TGTGCCAGCTCACCAGGGACAGGAAATAGCAATCAGCCCCAGCATTTT.

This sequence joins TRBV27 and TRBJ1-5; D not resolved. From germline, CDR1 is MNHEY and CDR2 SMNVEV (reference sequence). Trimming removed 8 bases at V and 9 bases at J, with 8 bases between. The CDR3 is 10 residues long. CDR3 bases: TGTGCCAGCCCCGGCGGGCCCCAGCATTTT. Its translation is CASPGGPQHF.